These 14 T cell receptor beta chains came from one sample sequenced in a study of cytomegalovirus exposure and HLA in healthy donors. The PCR employed 60 Vbeta primers together with 13 Jbeta primers. Here immunoSEQ multiplex PCR was the method, and the copy in TCRdb shows in-frame clones only, minus some. The table includes about 120,000 clones, roughly 72% detected once. What was sequenced was PBMCs. The receptors shown here come from a woman aged 50 to 60 in good health and CMV-seropositive.

This sequence joins TRBV5-4 and TRBJ2-7; TRBD1 aligns across 7 bases. With V trimmed by 5 bases and J by 7 bases, 12 bases remained unmatched. The germline V gene encodes CDR1 SGHNT and CDR2 YYREEE (reference sequence). CDR3 length: 14 amino acids. The CDR3 DNA reads as TGTGCCAGCAGTCCATCGTACAGGGGTGGAGAGCAGTACTTC. Encoded protein: CASSPSYRGGEQYF. Based on the CDR3 plus reference TRBV5-4 and TRBJ2-7, the full variable domain is ETGVTQSPTHLIKTRGQQVTLRCSSQSGHNTVSWYQQALGQGPQFIFQYYREEENGRGNFPPRFSGLQFPNYSSELNVNALELDDSALYLCASSPSYRGGEQYFGPGTRLTVT.

The rearrangement links TRBV30 to TRBJ2-7; D is perhaps TRBD2 (6 bases). V lost 1 base to trimming and J lost 2 bases, with 12 bases between them. Germline V gene lookup returns CDR1 GTSNPN and CDR2 SVGIG (reference sequence). The CDR3 sequence is 14 residues long. CDR3 DNA: TGTGCCTGGAGTGCTGGGACTGTTACCTACGAGCAGTACTTC. The encoded protein is CAWSAGTVTYEQYF.

V and J are TRBV2 and TRBJ2-3; D gene unclear. CDR1 SNHLY and CDR2 FYNNEI come from the germline V gene. V shed 2 bases and J shed 0 bases, with 9 bases lying between them. The CDR3 consists of 15 residues. CDR3: CASSESLLSTDTQYF. CDR3 nucleotide sequence: TGTGCCAGCAGTGAATCGCTACTGAGCACAGATACGCAGTATTTT.

The genes are TRBV7-2 and TRBJ2-1; 9 positions match TRBD2. The germline V gene encodes CDR1 SGHTA and CDR2 FQGNSA. Trimming removed 5 bases from V and 8 bases from J; junction bases left unmatched: 10. The CDR3 loop spans 15 amino acids. CDR3 DNA: TGTGCCAGCAGCAAGGGACTAGCACTCCTCGATGAGCAGTTCTTC. It specifies CASSKGLALLDEQFF. The whole variable domain, remainder taken from reference TRBV7-2 and TRBJ2-1, is GAGVSQSPSNKVTEKGKDVELRCDPISGHTALYWYRQSLGQGLEFLIYFQGNSAPDKSGLPSDRFSAERTGGSVSTLTIQRTQQEDSAVYLCASSKGLALLDEQFFGPGTRLTVL.

The J gene is TRBJ1-4, the V gene TRBV30, with D perhaps TRBD1 (5 bases). The V end lost 3 bases, the J end lost 8 bases, and 10 bases lay between the germline ends. CDR1 and CDR2 from the germline V gene are GTSNPN and SVGIG (reference sequence). This CDR3 is built from 12 residues. This chain's CDR3 is CAWRQDGEKLFF. CDR3 sequence (DNA): TGTGCCTGGAGACAGGATGGCGAAAAACTGTTTTTT.

This chain links TRBV30 with TRBJ1-2, with D possibly TRBD1 on 6 matching bases. Germline loops: CDR1 GTSNPN, CDR2 SVGIG (reference sequence). V lost 2 bases and J 5 bases, leaving 21 bases between the germline ends. There are 16 residues in the CDR3. The CDR3 reads CAWSSIDRLRGYGYTF. CDR3 nucleotide sequence: TGTGCCTGGAGTTCCATTGACAGGCTTAGGGGATATGGCTACACCTTC.

The rearrangement joins TRBV7-9 to TRBJ1-1, with 7 bases identical to TRBD1. The J segment lost 7 bases and the V segment lost 1 base, leaving 3 bases of the junction unmatched. Germline loops: CDR1 SEHNR, CDR2 FQNEAQ (reference sequence). This CDR3 region has 13 residues. The CDR3 DNA reads as TGTGCCAGCAGCTTAGAGAGGACAGGTGAAGCTTTCTTT. The encoded protein is CASSLERTGEAFF.

The chain carries TRBV11-2 and TRBJ2-1; TRBD2 matches at 13 bases. The CDR3 is made up of 14 amino acids. CDR1 is SGHAT, CDR2 FQNNGV, per germline. The junction had 1 base not matched to a gene; V was cut back by 5 bases and J by 6 bases. The CDR3 sequence is CASSTSGGANEQFF. CDR3 DNA: TGTGCCAGCAGCACTAGCGGGGGGGCCAATGAGCAGTTCTTC. Full variable domain (remainder filled in from reference TRBV11-2 and TRBJ2-1): EAGVAQSPRYKIIEKRQSVAFWCNPISGHATLYWYQQILGQGPKLLIQFQNNGVVDDSQLPKDRFSAERLKGVDSTLKIQPAKLEDSAVYLCASSTSGGANEQFFGPGTRLTVL.

V is TRBV6-1 and J is TRBJ2-7, with 7 bases lining up with TRBD1. Germline CDR1 reads MNHNS; CDR2 reads SASEGT. The CDR3 contains 16 residues. V shed 0 bases and J 5 bases; nucleotides not matched to a gene: 10. The CDR3 reads CASSEAARGLFHEQYF. The CDR3 nucleotides read TGTGCCAGCAGTGAAGCAGCCAGGGGGTTATTCCACGAGCAGTACTTC.

The rearrangement uses TRBV2 and TRBJ2-7; the D is unclear. The V end was cut by 4 bases, the J end by 4 bases, with 11 bases between. Germline V gene lookup returns CDR1 SNHLY and CDR2 FYNNEI. This CDR3 is built from 13 residues. CDR3 in DNA: TGTGCCAGCAGTGTAAGACTCCAATACGAGCAGTACTTC. This encodes CASSVRLQYEQYF. The whole variable domain, filled in from reference TRBV2 and TRBJ2-7, reads EPEVTQTPSHQVTQMGQEVILRCVPISNHLYFYWYRQILGQKVEFLVSFYNNEISEKSEIFDDQFSVERPDGSNFTLKIRSTKLEDSAMYFCASSVRLQYEQYFGPGTRLTVT.

The chain couples TRBV29-1 to TRBJ2-2, with D possibly TRBD2 on 6 matching bases. CDR1 is SQVTM and CDR2 is ANQGSEA in the germline V gene. V shed 6 bases and J shed 1 base, with 12 bases lying between them. The CDR3 loop spans 14 amino acids. CDR3 residues: CSVGGTQNTGELFF. The CDR3 DNA reads as TGCAGCGTCGGCGGGACTCAGAACACCGGGGAGCTGTTTTTT.

This chain links TRBV6-6 with TRBJ1-4; no clear D. Germline assignment: CDR1 MNHNY and CDR2 SVGAGI (reference sequence). The CDR3 sequence is 12 residues long. V dropped 7 bases and J dropped 4 bases, with 7 bases sitting between them. The CDR3 nucleotides read TGTGCCAGCAAACGGTATAATGAAAAACTGTTTTTT. It specifies CASKRYNEKLFF.

The V gene is TRBV7-2, the J gene TRBJ2-1, with D possibly TRBD2 on 6 matching bases. The V gene lost 4 bases and the J gene lost 7 bases, with 11 bases spanning the gap. Germline V lookup: CDR1 SGHTA, CDR2 FQGNSA. The CDR3 is made up of 13 amino acids. The CDR3 coding sequence is TGTGCCAGCAGCTCCGGGGGTTTGAATGAGCAGTTCTTC. This gives the protein CASSSGGLNEQFF.

This chain links TRBV4-1 with TRBJ2-1, with D possibly matching TRBD2 (6 bases). This CDR3 contains 16 residues. V was pared by 0 bases and J by 6 bases, with 15 bases between. Per germline, CDR1 MGHRA and CDR2 YSYEKL. CDR3 residues: CASSQDQRALFNEQFF. The CDR3 DNA reads TGCGCCAGCAGCCAAGATCAGCGGGCCCTTTTCAATGAGCAGTTCTTC.